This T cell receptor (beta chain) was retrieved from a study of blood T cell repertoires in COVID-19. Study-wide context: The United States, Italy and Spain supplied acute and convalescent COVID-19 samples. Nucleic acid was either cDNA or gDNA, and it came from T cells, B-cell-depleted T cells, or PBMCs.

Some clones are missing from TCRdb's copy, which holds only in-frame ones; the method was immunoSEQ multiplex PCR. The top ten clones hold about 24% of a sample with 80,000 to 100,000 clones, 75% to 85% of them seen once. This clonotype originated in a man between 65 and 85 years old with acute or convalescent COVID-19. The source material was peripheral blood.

The DNA of the CDR3 is TGTGCCAGCAGCTGGGACTCAGGAGACACCATATATTTT. This translates into CASSWDSGDTIYF. This chain uses TRBV5-4 with TRBJ1-3, with D perhaps TRBD1 (5 bases). This CDR3 has 13 residues. V lost 3 bases and J lost 8, with 12 bases in between. Germline assignment: CDR1 SGHNT and CDR2 YYREEE (reference sequence).